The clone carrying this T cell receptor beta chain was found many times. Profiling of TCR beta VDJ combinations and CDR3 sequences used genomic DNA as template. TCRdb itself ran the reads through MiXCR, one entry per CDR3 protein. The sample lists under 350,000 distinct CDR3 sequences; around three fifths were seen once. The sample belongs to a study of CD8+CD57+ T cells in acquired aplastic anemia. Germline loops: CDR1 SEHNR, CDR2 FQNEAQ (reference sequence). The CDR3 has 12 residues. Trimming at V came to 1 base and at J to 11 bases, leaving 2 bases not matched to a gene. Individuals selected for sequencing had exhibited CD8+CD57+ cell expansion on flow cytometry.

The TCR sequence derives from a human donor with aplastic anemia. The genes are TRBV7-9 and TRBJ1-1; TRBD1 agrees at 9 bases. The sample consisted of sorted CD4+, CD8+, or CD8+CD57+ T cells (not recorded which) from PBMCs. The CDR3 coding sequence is TGTGCCAGCAGCTTAGTCGGACAGGGGGCTTTCTTT. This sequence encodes CASSLVGQGAFF.